What follows is one T cell receptor (beta chain) and its context. The authors sequenced TCR beta from blood CD8+ and CD4+ T cells. The patients who served as multiple sclerosis controls were treatment-naive and had stable or active relapsing-remitting disease that fulfilled the revised McDonald criteria. While CD8+ and CD4+ T cells were isolated negatively, TEMRA cells were enriched by FACS. The sample comes from a study of CD8 T cells in Susac syndrome. Random-hexamer reverse transcription was applied to about 0.5 to 1 ug RNA. Multiplex immunoSEQ PCR targeted 54 Vbeta and 13 Jbeta TCR beta segments. From the immunoSEQ multiplex PCR reads, TCRdb called clonotypes with MiXCR, one entry per CDR3 protein. The repertoire consists of 150,000 to 200,000 distinct CDR3 sequences, with less than 95% occurring once and the leading ten covering around 0.093%. This CDR3 region has 17 residues. Trimming shortened V by 4 bases and J by 0 bases, and 16 bases separated the two germline ends. Germline V gene lookup returns CDR1 MGHRA and CDR2 YSYEKL.

Sequenced sample: CD4+ T cells from PBMCs. The gene calls are TRBV4-1 and TRBJ1-5; weak D call: TRBD1 (5 bases). This receptor was identified in a human donor with multiple sclerosis. CDR3 in amino acids: CASSPKWTPSSNQPQHF. In DNA, the CDR3 is TGCGCCAGCAGCCCTAAGTGGACACCAAGTAGCAATCAGCCCCAGCATTTT.